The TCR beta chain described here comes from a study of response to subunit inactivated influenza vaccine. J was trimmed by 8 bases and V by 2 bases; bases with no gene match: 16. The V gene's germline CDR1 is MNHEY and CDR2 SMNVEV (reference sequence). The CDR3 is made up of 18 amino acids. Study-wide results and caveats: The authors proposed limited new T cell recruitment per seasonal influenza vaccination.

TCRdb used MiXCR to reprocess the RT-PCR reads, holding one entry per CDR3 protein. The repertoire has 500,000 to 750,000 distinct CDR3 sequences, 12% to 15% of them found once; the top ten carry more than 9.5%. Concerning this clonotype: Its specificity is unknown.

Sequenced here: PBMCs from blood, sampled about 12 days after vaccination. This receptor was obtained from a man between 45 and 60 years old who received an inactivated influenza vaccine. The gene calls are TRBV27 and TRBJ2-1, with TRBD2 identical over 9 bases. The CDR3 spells CASSLRPLAGGPSYEQFF. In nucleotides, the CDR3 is TGTGCCAGCAGTTTAAGGCCTCTCGCGGGGGGGCCTAGCTATGAGCAGTTCTTC.